The rows below give T cell receptor beta chains drawn from one sample of a study of T cells in Graves' hyperthyroidism and ophthalmopathy. Each CDR3 protein gets one entry after TCRdb re-called the multiplex PCR reads with MiXCR. The table has about 350,000 distinct CDR3 sequences, around 15% seen once. Sequencing input: blood. Receptors originate from a woman aged 55-69 years with Graves' ophthalmopathy. Both conserved end residues are part of each CDR3. D genes are given only for firm matches. The size field is filled for only some rows; it gives once, few, many or a size class.

d_gene: .; j_gene: TRBJ2-2; v_gene: TRBV9; abundance: .; len: 14; CDR3nt: TGTGCCAGCAGCCCTCTAGCGAACACCGGGGAGCTGTTTTTT; CDR3aa: CASSPLANTGELFF
d_gene: TRBD1; j_gene: TRBJ2-7; v_gene: TRBV11-2; abundance: many; len: 15; CDR3nt: TGTGCCAGCAGCTTGGGACAGGGGAGCTCCTACGAGCAGTACTTC; CDR3aa: CASSLGQGSSYEQYF
d_gene: TRBD2; j_gene: TRBJ2-5; v_gene: TRBV11-2; abundance: few; len: 18; CDR3nt: TGTGCCAGCAGCTTCGGGGGGAGGGCCTCTCCTGGGGGTGAGACCCAGTACTTC; CDR3aa: CASSFGGRASPGGETQYF
d_gene: TRBD1; j_gene: TRBJ1-2; v_gene: TRBV20-1; abundance: few; len: 14; CDR3nt: TGCAGTGCTTTAGACAGGGCGAAGAACTATGGCTACACCTTC; CDR3aa: CSALDRAKNYGYTF
d_gene: .; j_gene: TRBJ1-4; v_gene: TRBV3-1; abundance: many; len: 13; CDR3nt: TGTGCCAGCAGCCAAGACTGGGGAGAAAAACTGTTTTTT; CDR3aa: CASSQDWGEKLFF
d_gene: TRBD2; j_gene: TRBJ2-7; v_gene: TRBV19; abundance: few; len: 15; CDR3nt: TGTGCCAGTAGTCTCGGACTAGCGTCTATCTACGAGCAGTACTTC; CDR3aa: CASSLGLASIYEQYF
d_gene: TRBD2; j_gene: TRBJ2-5; v_gene: TRBV5-1; abundance: .; len: 15; CDR3nt: TGCGCCAGCAGCCCAGCCGAGGGAGGGTATGAGACCCAGTACTTC; CDR3aa: CASSPAEGGYETQYF
d_gene: .; j_gene: TRBJ2-2; v_gene: TRBV28; abundance: few; len: 15; CDR3nt: TGTGCCAGCAGTTTTTCTCAGGGGGAGGGCGGGGAGCTGTTTTTT; CDR3aa: CASSFSQGEGGELFF
d_gene: .; j_gene: TRBJ2-3; v_gene: TRBV2; abundance: many; len: 15; CDR3nt: TGTGCCAGCAGTGAAGAGGGGACGGCCACAGATACGCAGTATTTT; CDR3aa: CASSEEGTATDTQYF
d_gene: TRBD1; j_gene: TRBJ2-6; v_gene: TRBV6-1; abundance: many; len: 18; CDR3nt: TGTGCCAGCAGTGAGAGGGACAGGGGGAGCTCTGGGGCCAACGTCCTGACTTTC; CDR3aa: CASSERDRGSSGANVLTF
d_gene: .; j_gene: TRBJ2-7; v_gene: TRBV6-6; abundance: many; len: 14; CDR3nt: TGTGCCAGCAGTTACAGGATCAGCGGAGGCGAGCAGTACTTC; CDR3aa: CASSYRISGGEQYF
d_gene: .; j_gene: TRBJ2-5; v_gene: TRBV3-1; abundance: many; len: 14; CDR3nt: TGTGCCAGCAGCCAGCGGCCGCATGGAGAGACCCAGTACTTC; CDR3aa: CASSQRPHGETQYF
d_gene: TRBD1; j_gene: TRBJ1-5; v_gene: TRBV18; abundance: .; len: 15; CDR3nt: TGTGCCAGCTCACCAACGGGACAGACCAATCAGCCCCAGCATTTT; CDR3aa: CASSPTGQTNQPQHF
d_gene: .; j_gene: TRBJ2-7; v_gene: TRBV5-1; abundance: .; len: 15; CDR3nt: TGCGCCAGCAGCCTAAGCTCCGGGACCCAATACGAGCAGTACTTC; CDR3aa: CASSLSSGTQYEQYF
d_gene: TRBD2; j_gene: TRBJ2-3; v_gene: TRBV5-1; abundance: .; len: 13; CDR3nt: TGCGCCAGCAGCGGGAGGGCCGGAGATACGCAGTATTTT; CDR3aa: CASSGRAGDTQYF
d_gene: .; j_gene: TRBJ1-6; v_gene: TRBV11-2; abundance: .; len: 13; CDR3nt: TGTGCCAGCAGCCGGGCGGGGGATTCACCCCTCCACTTT; CDR3aa: CASSRAGDSPLHF
d_gene: TRBD2; j_gene: TRBJ2-1; v_gene: TRBV12-5; abundance: many; len: 23; CDR3nt: TGTGCTAGTGCCACTTCCGAACAACCGGGACTAGCGGGAGGTGGGGGGATATACAATGAGCAGTTCTTC; CDR3aa: CASATSEQPGLAGGGGIYNEQFF
d_gene: .; j_gene: TRBJ1-6; v_gene: TRBV2; abundance: many; len: 16; CDR3nt: TGTGCCAGCAGTGCGAACGGAAATTTCTATAATTCACCCCTCCACTTT; CDR3aa: CASSANGNFYNSPLHF
d_gene: TRBD2; j_gene: TRBJ2-1; v_gene: TRBV15; abundance: .; len: 15; CDR3nt: TGTGCCACCAGCAGAGATCAGGCGGGAGTAAATGAGCAGTTCTTC; CDR3aa: CATSRDQAGVNEQFF
d_gene: .; j_gene: TRBJ2-1; v_gene: TRBV28; abundance: .; len: 16; CDR3nt: TGTGCCAGCAGCCCACGACAGCCAAGCTCCTACAACGAGCAGTTCTTC; CDR3aa: CASSPRQPSSYNEQFF
d_gene: .; j_gene: TRBJ2-3; v_gene: TRBV20-1; abundance: many; len: 14; CDR3nt: TGCAGTGCTAGAGAATCAGGGCCGACAGATACGCAGTATTTT; CDR3aa: CSARESGPTDTQYF
d_gene: TRBD2; j_gene: TRBJ2-3; v_gene: TRBV11-2; abundance: .; len: 15; CDR3nt: TGTGCCAGCAGCCGGACTAGCGGGACGTCAAATACGCAGTATTTT; CDR3aa: CASSRTSGTSNTQYF
d_gene: .; j_gene: TRBJ2-7; v_gene: TRBV10-3; abundance: many; len: 14; CDR3nt: TGTGCCATCAGTGAGTCGGGGAGGACCTACGAGCAGTACTTC; CDR3aa: CAISESGRTYEQYF
d_gene: TRBD1; j_gene: TRBJ2-4; v_gene: TRBV6-1; abundance: few; len: 16; CDR3nt: TGTGCCAGCAATTCAGGACAGGGGGCATCCAAAAACATTCAGTACTTC; CDR3aa: CASNSGQGASKNIQYF
d_gene: .; j_gene: TRBJ2-1; v_gene: TRBV11-2; abundance: few; len: 14; CDR3nt: TGTGCCAGCGGCTCCCAGGGTTATGGCGGTGAGCAGTTCTTC; CDR3aa: CASGSQGYGGEQFF